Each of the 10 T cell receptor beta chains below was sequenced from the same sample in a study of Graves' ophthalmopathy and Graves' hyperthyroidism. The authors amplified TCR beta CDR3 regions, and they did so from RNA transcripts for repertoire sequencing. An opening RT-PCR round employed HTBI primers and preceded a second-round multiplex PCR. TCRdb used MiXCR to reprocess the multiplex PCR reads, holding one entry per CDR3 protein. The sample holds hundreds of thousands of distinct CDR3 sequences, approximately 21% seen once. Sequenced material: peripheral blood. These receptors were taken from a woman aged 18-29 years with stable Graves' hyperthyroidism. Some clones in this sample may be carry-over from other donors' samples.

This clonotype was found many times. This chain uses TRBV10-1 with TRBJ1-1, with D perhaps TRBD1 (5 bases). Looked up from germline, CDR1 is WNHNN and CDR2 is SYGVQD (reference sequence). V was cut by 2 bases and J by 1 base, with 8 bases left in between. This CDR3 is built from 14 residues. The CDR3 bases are TGCGCCAGCAGTGAGAACGGACAGAACACTGAAGCTTTCTTT. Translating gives CASSENGQNTEAFF.

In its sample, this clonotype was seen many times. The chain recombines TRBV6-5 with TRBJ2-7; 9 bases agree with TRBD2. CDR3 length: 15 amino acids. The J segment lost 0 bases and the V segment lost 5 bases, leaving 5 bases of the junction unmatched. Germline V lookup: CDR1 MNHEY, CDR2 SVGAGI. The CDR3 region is CASSNIAGVSYEQYF. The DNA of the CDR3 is TGTGCCAGCAGTAACATAGCGGGGGTCTCCTACGAGCAGTACTTC.

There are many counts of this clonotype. In nucleotides, the CDR3 is TGTGCCAGCAGTCTCAAGACAGGGCAGTCCTACGAGCAGTACTTC. Protein: CASSLKTGQSYEQYF. The chain combines TRBV27 with TRBJ2-7; 7 bases agree with TRBD1. CDR3 size: 15 residues. Unmatched junction bases numbered 8, after V lost 5 bases and J lost 1 base. Per germline, CDR1 MNHEY and CDR2 SMNVEV (reference sequence).

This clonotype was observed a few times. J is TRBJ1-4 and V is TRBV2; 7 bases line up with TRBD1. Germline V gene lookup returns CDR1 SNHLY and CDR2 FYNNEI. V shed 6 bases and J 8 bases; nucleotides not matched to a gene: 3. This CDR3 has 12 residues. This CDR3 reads CASSRGGEKLFF. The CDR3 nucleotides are TGTGCCAGCAGCAGGGGGGGGGAAAAACTGTTTTTT.

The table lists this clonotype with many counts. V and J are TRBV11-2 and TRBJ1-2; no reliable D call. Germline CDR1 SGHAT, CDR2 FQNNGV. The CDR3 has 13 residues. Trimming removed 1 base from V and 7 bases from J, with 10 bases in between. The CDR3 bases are TGTGCCAGCAGCTTAGGGGCAGCGGCTGGCTACACCTTC. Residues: CASSLGAAAGYTF.

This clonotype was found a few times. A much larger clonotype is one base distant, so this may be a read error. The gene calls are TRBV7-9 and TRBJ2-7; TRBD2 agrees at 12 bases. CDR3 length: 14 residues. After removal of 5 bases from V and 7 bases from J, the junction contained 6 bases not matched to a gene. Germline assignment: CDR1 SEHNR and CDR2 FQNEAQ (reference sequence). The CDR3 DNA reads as TGTGCCAGCAGCCCCCGGACTAGCGGGGCGGAGCAGTACTTC. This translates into CASSPRTSGAEQYF.

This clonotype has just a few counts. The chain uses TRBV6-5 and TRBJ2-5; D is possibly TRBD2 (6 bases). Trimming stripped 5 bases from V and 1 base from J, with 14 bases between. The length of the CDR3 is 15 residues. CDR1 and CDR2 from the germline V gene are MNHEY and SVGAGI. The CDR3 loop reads CASSITGTSQETQYF. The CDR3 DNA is TGTGCCAGCAGTATTACCGGGACTTCCCAAGAGACCCAGTACTTC.

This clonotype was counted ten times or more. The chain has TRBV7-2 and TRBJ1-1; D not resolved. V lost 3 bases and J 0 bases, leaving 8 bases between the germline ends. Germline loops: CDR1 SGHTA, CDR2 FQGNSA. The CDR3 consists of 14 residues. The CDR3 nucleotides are TGTGCCAGCAGCTTTGACTACATGAACACTGAAGCTTTCTTT. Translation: CASSFDYMNTEAFF.

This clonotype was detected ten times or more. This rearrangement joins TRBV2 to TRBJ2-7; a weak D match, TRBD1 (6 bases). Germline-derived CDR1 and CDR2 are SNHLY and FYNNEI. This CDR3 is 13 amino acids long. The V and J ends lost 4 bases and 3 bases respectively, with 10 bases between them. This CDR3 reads CASSGGDIYEQYF. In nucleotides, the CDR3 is TGTGCCAGCAGTGGAGGGGACATCTACGAGCAGTACTTC.

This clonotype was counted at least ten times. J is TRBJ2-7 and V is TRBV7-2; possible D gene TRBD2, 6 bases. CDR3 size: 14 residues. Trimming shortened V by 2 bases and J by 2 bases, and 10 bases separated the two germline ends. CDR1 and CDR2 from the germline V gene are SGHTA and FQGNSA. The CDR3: CASSLSRETYEQYF. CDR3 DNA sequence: TGTGCCAGCAGCTTATCACGGGAGACCTACGAGCAGTACTTC.